This T cell receptor beta chain comes out of a study of early T cells in non-severe SARS-CoV-2 infection. TCRdb fed the 5' RACE reads into MiXCR, producing one record per CDR3 protein. The repertoire holds 25,000 to 35,000 distinct CDR3 sequences, with under 7.5% as singletons. This CDR3 region has 14 residues. Germline V gene lookup returns CDR1 MNHEY and CDR2 SVGEGT. Trimming cost V 10 bases and J 4 bases; bases outside gene matches: 8. This clonotype was counted ten times or more. The sample taken for sequencing was whole blood. The chain employs TRBV6-2 or TRBV6-3 and TRBJ2-1, with 9 positions matching TRBD1. This TCR came from an adult who was a healthcare worker with PCR-confirmed SARS-CoV-2 infection or an uninfected control (not recorded which). CDR3 loop: CATSGTGLYNEQFF. The DNA of the CDR3 is TGTGCCACCTCCGGGACAGGGCTTTACAATGAGCAGTTCTTC.